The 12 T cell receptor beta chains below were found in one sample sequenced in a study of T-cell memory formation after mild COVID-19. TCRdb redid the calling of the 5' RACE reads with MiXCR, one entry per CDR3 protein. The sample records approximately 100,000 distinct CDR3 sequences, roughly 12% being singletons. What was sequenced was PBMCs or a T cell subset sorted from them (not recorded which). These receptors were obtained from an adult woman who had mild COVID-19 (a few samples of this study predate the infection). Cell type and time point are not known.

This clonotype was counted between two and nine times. The CDR3 DNA sequence: TGTGCTAGTGGTTTGGCCGGGACAGGGGCCTACAATGAGCAGTTCTTC. This codes for CASGLAGTGAYNEQFF. The chain combines TRBV12-5 with TRBJ2-1, with 10 bases aligning to TRBD1. CDR1 is LGHNT, CDR2 FRNRAP, per germline. V lost 1 base, J lost 2 bases, and 2 bases stayed unmatched. The CDR3 extends over 16 amino acids.

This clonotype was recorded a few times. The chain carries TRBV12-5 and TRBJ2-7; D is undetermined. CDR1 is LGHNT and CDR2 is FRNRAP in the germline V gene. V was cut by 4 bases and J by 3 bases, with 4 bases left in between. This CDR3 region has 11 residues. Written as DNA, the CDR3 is TGTGCTAGTGGTTACGACTACGAGCAGTACTTC. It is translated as CASGYDYEQYF.

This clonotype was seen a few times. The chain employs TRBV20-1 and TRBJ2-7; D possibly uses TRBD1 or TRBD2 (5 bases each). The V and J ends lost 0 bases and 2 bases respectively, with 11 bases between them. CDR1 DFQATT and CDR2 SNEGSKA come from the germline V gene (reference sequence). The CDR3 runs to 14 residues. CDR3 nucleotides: TGCAGTGCTAGAGAGGGGACGGAAACCTACGAGCAGTACTTC. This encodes CSAREGTETYEQYF.

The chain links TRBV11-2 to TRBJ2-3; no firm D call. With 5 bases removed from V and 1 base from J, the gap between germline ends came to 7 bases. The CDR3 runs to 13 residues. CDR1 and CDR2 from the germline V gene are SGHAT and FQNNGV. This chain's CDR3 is CASSGVGTDTQYF. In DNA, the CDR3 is TGTGCCAGCAGCGGAGTAGGCACAGATACGCAGTATTTT.

The CDR3 loop is CASSLDRDSEAYGYTF. Written as DNA, the CDR3 is TGCGCCAGCAGCCTCGACCGGGACAGTGAGGCCTATGGCTACACCTTC. The V gene is TRBV4-3, the J gene TRBJ1-2; the match to TRBD1 covers 7 bases. The V and J ends lost 4 bases and 4 bases, in that order; junction bases with no gene match: 12. The CDR3 length is 16 residues. Germline values: CDR1 LGHNA, CDR2 YSLEER.

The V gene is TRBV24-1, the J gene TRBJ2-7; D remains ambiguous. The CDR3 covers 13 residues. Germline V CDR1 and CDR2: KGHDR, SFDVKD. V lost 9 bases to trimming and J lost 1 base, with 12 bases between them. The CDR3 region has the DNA TGTGCCACCTCTGAGGCAGGATCCTACGAGCAGTACTTC. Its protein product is CATSEAGSYEQYF.

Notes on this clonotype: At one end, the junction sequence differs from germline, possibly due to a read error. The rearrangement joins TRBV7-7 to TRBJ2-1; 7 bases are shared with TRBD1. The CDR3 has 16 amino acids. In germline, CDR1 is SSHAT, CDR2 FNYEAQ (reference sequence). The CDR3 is CASSQGLGNRGDEQFF. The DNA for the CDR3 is TGTGCTAGCAGCCAAGGCCTAGGGAACAGGGGCGATGAGCAGTTCTTC.

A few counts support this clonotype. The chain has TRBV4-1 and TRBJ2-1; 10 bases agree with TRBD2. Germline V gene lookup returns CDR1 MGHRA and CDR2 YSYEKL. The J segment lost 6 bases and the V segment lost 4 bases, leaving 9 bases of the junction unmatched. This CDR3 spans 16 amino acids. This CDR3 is CASSPGGSGGGNEQFF. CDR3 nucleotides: TGCGCCAGCAGCCCGGGCGGAAGCGGGGGGGGCAATGAGCAGTTCTTC.

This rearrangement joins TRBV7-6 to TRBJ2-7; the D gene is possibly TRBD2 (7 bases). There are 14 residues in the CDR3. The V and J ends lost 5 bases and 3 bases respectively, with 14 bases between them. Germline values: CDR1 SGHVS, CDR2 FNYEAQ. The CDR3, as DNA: TGTGCCAGCAGCAGCCCGGGGGGCTACTACGAGCAGTACTTC. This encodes CASSSPGGYYEQYF.

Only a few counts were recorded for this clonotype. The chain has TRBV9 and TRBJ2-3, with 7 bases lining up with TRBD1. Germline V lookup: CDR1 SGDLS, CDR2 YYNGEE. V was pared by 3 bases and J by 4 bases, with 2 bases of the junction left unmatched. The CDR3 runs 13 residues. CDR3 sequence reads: CASSGGQADTQYF. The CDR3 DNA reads TGTGCCAGCAGCGGCGGACAGGCAGATACGCAGTATTTT.

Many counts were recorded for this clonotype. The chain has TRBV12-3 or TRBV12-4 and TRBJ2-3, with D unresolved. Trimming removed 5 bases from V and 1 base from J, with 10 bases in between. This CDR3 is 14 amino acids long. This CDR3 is CASSVHGGTDTQYF. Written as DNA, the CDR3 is TGTGCCAGCAGTGTCCATGGAGGCACAGATACGCAGTATTTT.

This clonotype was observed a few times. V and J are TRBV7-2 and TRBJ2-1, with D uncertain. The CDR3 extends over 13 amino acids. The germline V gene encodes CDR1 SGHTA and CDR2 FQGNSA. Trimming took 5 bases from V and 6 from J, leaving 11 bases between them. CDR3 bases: TGTGCCAGCAGCCCCCCCGACCGCAATGAGCAGTTCTTC. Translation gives CASSPPDRNEQFF.